Presented here are 10 T cell receptor beta chains from one specimen sequenced in a study of cytomegalovirus exposure and HLA in healthy donors. Primers: 60 Vbeta forward and 13 Jbeta reverse. This table comes from immunoSEQ multiplex PCR, and its TCRdb copy is limited to in-frame clones, with some not included. The sample lists roughly 110,000 clones, approximately 70% occurring once. Sequences were obtained from PBMCs. These TCRs come from a man aged 25-45 years in good health and CMV-seropositive.

This chain uses TRBV7-2 with TRBJ2-3; 14 bases fit TRBD2. CDR1 SGHTA and CDR2 FQGNSA come from the germline V gene. Trimming took 3 bases from V and 5 from J; bases not matched to a gene: 4. This CDR3 is 16 amino acids long. CDR3 protein: CASSFEGLAGEDTQYF. CDR3 DNA: TGTGCCAGCAGCTTCGAGGGACTAGCGGGGGAAGATACGCAGTATTTT.

The V call is TRBV7-3, the J call TRBJ2-2, with 7 bases aligning to TRBD1. The trim removed 2 bases at V and 7 bases at J, leaving 10 bases unmatched. Germline V gene data show CDR1 as SGHTA and CDR2 as FQGTGA. This CDR3 comprises 16 residues. This chain's CDR3 is CASSLVRGGKGGELFF. CDR3 nucleotides: TGTGCCAGCAGCTTAGTGAGAGGGGGCAAAGGCGGGGAGCTGTTTTTT.

In DNA, the CDR3 is TGTGCCAGAAAAACAGGGAGCAGGGACACTGAAGCTTTCTTT. Amino acids: CARKTGSRDTEAFF. V is TRBV30 and J is TRBJ1-1; D perhaps matches TRBD1 (6 bases). Trimming took 8 bases from V and 3 from J, leaving 19 bases between them. Germline V gene sequence: CDR1 GTSNPN, CDR2 SVGIG (reference sequence). This CDR3 comprises 14 residues.

The chain joins TRBV30 to TRBJ1-2; 8 bases align to TRBD1. Germline V gene sequence: CDR1 GTSNPN, CDR2 SVGIG (reference sequence). With 4 bases clipped from V and 5 bases from J, the junction kept 21 bases outside the gene matches. This CDR3 is 18 amino acids long. The CDR3 DNA is TGTGCCTGGAAACCGACAGGGGCCTATCCCACCACGGGTTATGGCTACACCTTC. Its protein product is CAWKPTGAYPTTGYGYTF. The full variable domain, with the rest looked up from reference TRBV30 and TRBJ1-2, is SQTIHQWPATLVQPVGSPLSLECTVEGTSNPNLYWYRQAAGRGLQLLFYSVGIGQISSEVPQNLSASRPQDRQFILSSKKLLLSDSGFYLCAWKPTGAYPTTGYGYTFGSGTRLTVV.

The chain links TRBV5-1 to TRBJ1-5, with a tentative D call TRBD1 (6 bases). Looked up from germline, CDR1 is SGHRS and CDR2 is YFSETQ. V lost 1 base and J 7 bases, leaving 12 bases between the germline ends. The CDR3 sequence is 14 residues long. CDR3 in amino acids: CASSLSGRGQPQHF. CDR3 coding DNA: TGCGCCAGCAGCTTGAGTGGCAGGGGACAGCCCCAGCATTTT.

V is TRBV9 and J is TRBJ2-6; D call uncertain. The CDR3 contains 13 residues. Germline V lookup: CDR1 SGDLS, CDR2 YYNGEE. V dropped 5 bases and J dropped 0 bases, with 3 bases sitting between them. The chain's CDR3 is CASSYSGANVLTF. CDR3 coding DNA: TGTGCCAGCAGTTACTCTGGGGCCAACGTCCTGACTTTC.

This CDR3 is CASSVSKLGTGNEQFF. The CDR3 DNA is TGTGCCAGCAGCGTATCTAAGCTGGGGACAGGCAATGAGCAGTTCTTC. This rearrangement joins TRBV9 to TRBJ2-1; 8 positions match TRBD1. Germline CDR1 SGDLS, CDR2 YYNGEE. The junction had 9 bases not matched to a gene; V was cut back by 1 base and J by 6 bases. This CDR3 is built from 16 residues.

The table lists this clone with a few counts. V is TRBV9 and J is TRBJ2-3; TRBD1 aligns across 7 bases. Trimming removed 4 bases from V and 0 bases from J; junction bases left unmatched: 20. The germline V gene encodes CDR1 SGDLS and CDR2 YYNGEE. The CDR3 length is 20 residues. CDR3 sequence reads: CASSPPLAGGNAASTDTQYF. CDR3 bases: TGTGCCAGCAGCCCACCCCTCGCAGGGGGAAACGCAGCTAGCACAGATACGCAGTATTTT.

This clone was recorded once. The rearrangement links TRBV7-2 to TRBJ2-1, with 10 bases lining up with TRBD2. The CDR3 has 16 amino acids. V shed 1 base and J 9 bases; nucleotides not matched to a gene: 9. In germline, CDR1 is SGHTA, CDR2 FQGNSA. The CDR3 region has the DNA TGTGCCAGCAGCTTAGGAACTAGCGGGGCCCAGGGTGAGCAGTTCTTC. Amino acids: CASSLGTSGAQGEQFF. The full variable domain, completed using reference TRBV7-2 and TRBJ2-1, is GAGVSQSPSNKVTEKGKDVELRCDPISGHTALYWYRQSLGQGLEFLIYFQGNSAPDKSGLPSDRFSAERTGGSVSTLTIQRTQQEDSAVYLCASSLGTSGAQGEQFFGPGTRLTVL.

V usage is TRBV2 and J usage is TRBJ2-1; 9 positions agree with TRBD1. Germline V gene sequence: CDR1 SNHLY, CDR2 FYNNEI. Trimming at V came to 8 bases and at J to 5 bases, leaving 10 bases not matched to a gene. The CDR3 spans 15 residues. The CDR3 bases are TGTGCCAGCGGAGACCCGGGACAGGGTGACAATGAGCAGTTCTTC. Amino acids: CASGDPGQGDNEQFF.